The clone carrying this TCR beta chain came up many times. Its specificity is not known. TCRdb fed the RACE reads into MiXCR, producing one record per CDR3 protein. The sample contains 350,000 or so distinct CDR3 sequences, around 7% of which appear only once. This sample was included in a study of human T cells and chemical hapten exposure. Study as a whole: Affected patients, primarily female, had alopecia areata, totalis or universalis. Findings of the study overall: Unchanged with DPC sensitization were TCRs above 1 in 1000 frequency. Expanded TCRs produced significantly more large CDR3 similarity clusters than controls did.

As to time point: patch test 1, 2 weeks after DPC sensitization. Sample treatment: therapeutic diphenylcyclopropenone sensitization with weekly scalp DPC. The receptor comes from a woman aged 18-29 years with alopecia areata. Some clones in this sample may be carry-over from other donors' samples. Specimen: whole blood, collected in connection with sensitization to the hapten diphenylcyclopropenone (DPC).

The CDR3 coding sequence is TGTGCCAGCAGCTCCGCGGCGGGGGATCACAATGAGCAGTTCTTC. Its translation is CASSSAAGDHNEQFF. The rearrangement uses TRBV11-3 and TRBJ2-1, with 7 bases aligning to TRBD2. The CDR3 contains 15 residues. Germline values: CDR1 SGHNT, CDR2 YENEEA. Trimming removed 4 bases from V and 5 bases from J; junction bases left unmatched: 8.